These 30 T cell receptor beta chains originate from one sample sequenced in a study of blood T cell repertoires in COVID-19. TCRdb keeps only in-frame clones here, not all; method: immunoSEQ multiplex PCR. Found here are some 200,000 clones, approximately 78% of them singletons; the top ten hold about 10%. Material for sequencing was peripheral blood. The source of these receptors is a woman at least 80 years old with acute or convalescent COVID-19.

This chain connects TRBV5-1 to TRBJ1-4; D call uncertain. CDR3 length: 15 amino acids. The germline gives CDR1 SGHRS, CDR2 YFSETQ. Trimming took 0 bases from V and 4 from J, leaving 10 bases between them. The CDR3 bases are TGCGCCAGCAGCTTGGGACGGGGAAGTAATGAAAAACTGTTTTTT. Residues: CASSLGRGSNEKLFF.

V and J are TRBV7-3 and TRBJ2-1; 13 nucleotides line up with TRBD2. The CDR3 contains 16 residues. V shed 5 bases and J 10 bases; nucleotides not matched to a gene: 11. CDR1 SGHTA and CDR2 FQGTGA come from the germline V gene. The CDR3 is CASSNSGLAGAAEQFF. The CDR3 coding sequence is TGTGCCAGCAGCAACTCCGGACTAGCGGGGGCGGCGGAGCAGTTCTTC. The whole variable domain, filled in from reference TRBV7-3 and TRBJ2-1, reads GAGVSQTPSNKVTEKGKYVELRCDPISGHTALYWYRQSLGQGPEFLIYFQGTGAADDSGLPNDRFFAVRPEGSVSTLKIQRTERGDSAVYLCASSNSGLAGAAEQFFGPGTRLTVL.

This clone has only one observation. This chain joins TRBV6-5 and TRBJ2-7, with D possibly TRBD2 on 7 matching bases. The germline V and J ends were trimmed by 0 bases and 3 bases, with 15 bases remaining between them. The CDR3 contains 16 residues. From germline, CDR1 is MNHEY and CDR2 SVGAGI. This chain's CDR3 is CASSYSGRGGLYEQYF. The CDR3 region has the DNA TGTGCCAGCAGTTACTCTGGGAGGGGGGGTCTCTACGAGCAGTACTTC.

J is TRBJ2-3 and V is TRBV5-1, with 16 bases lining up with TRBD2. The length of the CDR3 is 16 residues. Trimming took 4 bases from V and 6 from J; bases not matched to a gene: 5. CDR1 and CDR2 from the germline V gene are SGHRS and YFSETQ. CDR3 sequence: CASSPGLAGGPDTQYF. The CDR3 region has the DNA TGCGCCAGCAGCCCGGGACTAGCGGGGGGGCCCGATACGCAGTATTTT.

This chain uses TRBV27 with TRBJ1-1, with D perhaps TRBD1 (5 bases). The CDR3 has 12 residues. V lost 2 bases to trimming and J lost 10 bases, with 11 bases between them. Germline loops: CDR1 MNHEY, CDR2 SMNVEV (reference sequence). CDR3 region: CASSLGAGRAFF. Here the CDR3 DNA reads TGTGCCAGCAGTTTAGGGGCAGGAAGAGCTTTCTTT.

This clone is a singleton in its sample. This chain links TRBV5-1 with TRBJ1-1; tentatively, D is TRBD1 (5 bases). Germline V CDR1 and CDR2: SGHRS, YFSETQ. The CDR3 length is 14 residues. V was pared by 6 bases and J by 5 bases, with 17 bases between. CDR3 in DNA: TGCGCCAGCACCACGAACCTGCAGGGAACTGAAGCTTTCTTT. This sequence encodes CASTTNLQGTEAFF. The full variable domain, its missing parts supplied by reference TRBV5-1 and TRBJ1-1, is KAGVTQTPRYLIKTRGQQVTLSCSPISGHRSVSWYQQTPGQGLQFLFEYFSETQRNKGNFPGRFSGRQFSNSRSEMNVSTLELGDSALYLCASTTNLQGTEAFFGQGTRLTVV.

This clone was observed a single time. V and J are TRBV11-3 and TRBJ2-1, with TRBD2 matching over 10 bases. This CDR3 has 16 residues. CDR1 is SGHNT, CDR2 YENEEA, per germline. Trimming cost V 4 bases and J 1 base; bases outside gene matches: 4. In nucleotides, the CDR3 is TGTGCCAGCAGCTGGGAAGCGGGGGGGTCCTACAATGAGCAGTTCTTC. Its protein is CASSWEAGGSYNEQFF. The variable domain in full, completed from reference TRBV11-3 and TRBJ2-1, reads EAGVVQSPRYKIIEKKQPVAFWCNPISGHNTLYWYLQNLGQGPELLIRYENEEAVDDSQLPKDRFSAERLKGVDSTLKIQPAELGDSAVYLCASSWEAGGSYNEQFFGPGTRLTVL.

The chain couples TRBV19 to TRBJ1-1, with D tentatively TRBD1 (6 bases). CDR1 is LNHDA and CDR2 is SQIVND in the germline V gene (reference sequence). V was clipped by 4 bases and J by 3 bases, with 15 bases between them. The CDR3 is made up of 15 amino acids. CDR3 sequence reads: CASSRSTGLYTEAFF. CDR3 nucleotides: TGTGCCAGTAGTAGGAGTACAGGGTTGTACACTGAAGCTTTCTTT.

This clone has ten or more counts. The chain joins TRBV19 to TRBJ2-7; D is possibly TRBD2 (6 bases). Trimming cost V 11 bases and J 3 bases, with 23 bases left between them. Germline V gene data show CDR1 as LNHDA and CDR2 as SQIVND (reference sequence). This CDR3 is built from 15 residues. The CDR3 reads CAVGAGRTTSYEQYF. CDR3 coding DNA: TGTGCCGTCGGCGCCGGAAGGACTACAAGCTACGAGCAGTACTTC.

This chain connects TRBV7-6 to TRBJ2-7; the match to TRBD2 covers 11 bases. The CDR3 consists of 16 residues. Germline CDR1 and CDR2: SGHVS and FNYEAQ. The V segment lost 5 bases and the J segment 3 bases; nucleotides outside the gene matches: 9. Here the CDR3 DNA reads TGTGCCAGCAGCCCACCCTCCGGGACTAGCGGCTACGAGCAGTACTTC. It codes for CASSPPSGTSGYEQYF. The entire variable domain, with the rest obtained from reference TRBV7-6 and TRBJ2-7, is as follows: GAGVSQSPRYKVTKRGQDVALRCDPISGHVSLYWYRQALGQGPEFLTYFNYEAQQDKSGLPNDRFSAERPEGSISTLTIQRTEQRDSAMYRCASSPPSGTSGYEQYFGPGTRLTVT.

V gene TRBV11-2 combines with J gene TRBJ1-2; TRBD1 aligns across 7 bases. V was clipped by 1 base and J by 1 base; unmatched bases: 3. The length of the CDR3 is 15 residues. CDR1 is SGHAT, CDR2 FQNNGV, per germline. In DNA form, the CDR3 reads TGTGCCAGCAGCTTAGGGGGACAGTTTAACTATGGCTACACCTTC. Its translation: CASSLGGQFNYGYTF.

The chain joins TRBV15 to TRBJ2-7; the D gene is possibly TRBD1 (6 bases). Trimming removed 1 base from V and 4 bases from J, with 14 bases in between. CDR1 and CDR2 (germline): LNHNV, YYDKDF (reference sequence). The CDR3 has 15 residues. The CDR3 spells CATSRGVGAPYEQYF. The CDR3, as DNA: TGTGCCACCAGCAGAGGAGTGGGGGCCCCGTACGAGCAGTACTTC.

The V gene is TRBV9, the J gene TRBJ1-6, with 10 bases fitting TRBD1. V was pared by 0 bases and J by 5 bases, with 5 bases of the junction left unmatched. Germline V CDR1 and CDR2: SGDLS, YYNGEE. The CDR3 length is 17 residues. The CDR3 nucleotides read TGTGCCAGCAGCGTAGGGGACAGGGGACCCCATAATTCACCCCTCCACTTT. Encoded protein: CASSVGDRGPHNSPLHF.

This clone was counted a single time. CDR3 coding DNA: TGTGCCAGCAGCCCAGGGATCTCCGCTGAAGCTTTCTTT. This translates into CASSPGISAEAFF. The chain is built from TRBV11-2 and TRBJ1-1; D might be TRBD1 (5 bases). The CDR3 spans 13 residues. Deletions cut 5 bases from V and 6 bases from J, with 13 bases between. Germline values: CDR1 SGHAT, CDR2 FQNNGV.

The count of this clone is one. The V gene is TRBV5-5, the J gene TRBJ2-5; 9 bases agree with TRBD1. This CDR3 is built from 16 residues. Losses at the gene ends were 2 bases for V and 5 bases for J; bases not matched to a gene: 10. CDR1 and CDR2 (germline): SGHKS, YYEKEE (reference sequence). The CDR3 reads CASSFQITGGWETQYF. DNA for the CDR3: TGTGCCAGCAGCTTCCAAATCACAGGGGGCTGGGAGACCCAGTACTTC.

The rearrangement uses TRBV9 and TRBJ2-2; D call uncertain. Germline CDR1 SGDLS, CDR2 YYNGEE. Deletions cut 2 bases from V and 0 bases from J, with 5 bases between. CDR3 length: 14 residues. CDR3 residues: CASSVNTNTGELFF. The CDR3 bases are TGTGCCAGCAGCGTTAACACGAACACCGGGGAGCTGTTTTTT. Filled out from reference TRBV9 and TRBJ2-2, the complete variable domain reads DSGVTQTPKHLITATGQRVTLRCSPRSGDLSVYWYQQSLDQGLQFLIQYYNGEERAKGNILERFSAQQFPDLHSELNLSSLELGDSALYFCASSVNTNTGELFFGEGSRLTVL.

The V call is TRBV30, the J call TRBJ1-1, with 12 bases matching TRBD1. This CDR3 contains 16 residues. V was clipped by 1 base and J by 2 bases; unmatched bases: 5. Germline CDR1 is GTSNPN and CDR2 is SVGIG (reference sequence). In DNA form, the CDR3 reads TGTGCCTGGAGTGGGGACAGGGGGCGCGAAAACACTGAAGCTTTCTTT. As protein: CAWSGDRGRENTEAFF. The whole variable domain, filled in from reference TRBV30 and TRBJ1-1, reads SQTIHQWPATLVQPVGSPLSLECTVEGTSNPNLYWYRQAAGRGLQLLFYSVGIGQISSEVPQNLSASRPQDRQFILSSKKLLLSDSGFYLCAWSGDRGRENTEAFFGQGTRLTVV.

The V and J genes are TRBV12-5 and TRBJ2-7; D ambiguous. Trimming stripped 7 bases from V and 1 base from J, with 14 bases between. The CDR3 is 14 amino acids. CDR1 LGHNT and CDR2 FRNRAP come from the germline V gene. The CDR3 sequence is CASAPGTLSYEQYF. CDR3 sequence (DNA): TGTGCTAGTGCCCCGGGTACACTGTCCTACGAGCAGTACTTC.

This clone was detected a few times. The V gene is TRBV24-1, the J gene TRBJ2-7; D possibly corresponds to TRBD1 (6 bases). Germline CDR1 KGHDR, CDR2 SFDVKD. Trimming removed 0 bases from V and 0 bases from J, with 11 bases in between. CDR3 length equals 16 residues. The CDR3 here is CATSDLTGSPSYEQYF. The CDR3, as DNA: TGTGCCACCAGTGATTTGACAGGGAGTCCCTCCTACGAGCAGTACTTC.

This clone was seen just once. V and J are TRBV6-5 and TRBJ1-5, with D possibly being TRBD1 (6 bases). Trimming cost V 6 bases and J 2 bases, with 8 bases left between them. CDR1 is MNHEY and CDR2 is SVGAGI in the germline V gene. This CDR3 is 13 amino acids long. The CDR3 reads CASRGGGNQPQHF. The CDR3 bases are TGTGCCAGCAGAGGGGGGGGCAATCAGCCCCAGCATTTT.

The DNA of the CDR3 is TGTGCCAGCAGCGTAGTTGGGACACAGGGCAATGAGCAGTTCTTC. Translation gives CASSVVGTQGNEQFF. The V call is TRBV9, the J call TRBJ2-1, with D possibly being TRBD1 (6 bases). The CDR3 totals 15 residues. V was shortened by 0 bases and J by 6 bases, with 13 bases between the two germline ends. Germline lookup yields CDR1 SGDLS and CDR2 YYNGEE.

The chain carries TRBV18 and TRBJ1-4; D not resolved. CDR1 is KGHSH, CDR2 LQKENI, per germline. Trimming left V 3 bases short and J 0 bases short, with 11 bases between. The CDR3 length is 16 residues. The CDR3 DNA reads TGTGCCAGCTCACCGCGGACTGAAACAACTAATGAAAAACTGTTTTTT. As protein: CASSPRTETTNEKLFF.

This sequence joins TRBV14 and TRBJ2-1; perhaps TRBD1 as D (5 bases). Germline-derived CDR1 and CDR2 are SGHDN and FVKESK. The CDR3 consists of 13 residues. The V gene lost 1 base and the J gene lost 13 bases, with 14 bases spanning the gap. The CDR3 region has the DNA TGTGCCAGCAGCCAAGCAAGGGGCCTGGGCCAGTTCTTC. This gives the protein CASSQARGLGQFF.

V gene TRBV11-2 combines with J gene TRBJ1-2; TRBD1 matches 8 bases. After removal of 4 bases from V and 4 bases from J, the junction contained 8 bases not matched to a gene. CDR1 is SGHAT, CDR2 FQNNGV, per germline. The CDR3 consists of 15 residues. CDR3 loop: CASSSRTGSPYGYTF. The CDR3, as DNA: TGTGCCAGCAGCTCCCGGACAGGGTCGCCCTATGGCTACACCTTC.

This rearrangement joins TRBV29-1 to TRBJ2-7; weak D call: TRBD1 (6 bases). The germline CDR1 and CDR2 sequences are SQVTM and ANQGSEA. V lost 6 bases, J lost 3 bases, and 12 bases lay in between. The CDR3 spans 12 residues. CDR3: CSVLKDSYEQYF. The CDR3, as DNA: TGCAGCGTCCTCAAGGACAGCTACGAGCAGTACTTC.

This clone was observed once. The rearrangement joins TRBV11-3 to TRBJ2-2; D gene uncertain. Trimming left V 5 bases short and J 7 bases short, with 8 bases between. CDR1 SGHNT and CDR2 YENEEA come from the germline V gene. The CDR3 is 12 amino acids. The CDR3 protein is CASSPPGGELFF. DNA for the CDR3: TGTGCCAGCAGCCCGCCCGGCGGGGAGCTGTTTTTT.

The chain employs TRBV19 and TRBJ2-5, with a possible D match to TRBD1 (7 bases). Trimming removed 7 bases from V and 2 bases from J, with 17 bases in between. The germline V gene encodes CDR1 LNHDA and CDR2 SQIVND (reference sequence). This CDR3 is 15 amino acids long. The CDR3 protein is CASTSTGRPQETQYF. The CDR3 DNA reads TGTGCCAGTACCTCGACAGGGAGGCCTCAAGAGACCCAGTACTTC.

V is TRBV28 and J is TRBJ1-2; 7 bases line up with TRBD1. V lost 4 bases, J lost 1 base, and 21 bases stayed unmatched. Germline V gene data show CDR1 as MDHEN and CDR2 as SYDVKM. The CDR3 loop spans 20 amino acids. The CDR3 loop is CASSSEAIYEDRNFNYGYTF. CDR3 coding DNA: TGTGCCAGCAGTTCCGAGGCCATATACGAGGACAGGAATTTTAACTATGGCTACACCTTC.

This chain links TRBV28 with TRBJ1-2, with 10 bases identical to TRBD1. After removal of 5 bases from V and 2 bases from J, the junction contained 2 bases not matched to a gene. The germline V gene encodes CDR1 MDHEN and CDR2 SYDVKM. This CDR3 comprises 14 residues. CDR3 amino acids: CASSDRGPNYGYTF. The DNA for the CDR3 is TGTGCCAGCAGTGACAGGGGGCCAAACTATGGCTACACCTTC.

The CDR3 reads CASSYPVAVTYEQYF. CDR3 coding DNA: TGTGCCAGCAGTTACCCCGTAGCGGTAACCTACGAGCAGTACTTC. V is TRBV6-2 or TRBV6-3 and J is TRBJ2-7; D might be TRBD2 (6 bases). CDR3 length: 15 residues. With 2 bases removed from V and 2 bases from J, the gap between germline ends came to 13 bases. Germline CDR1 and CDR2: MNHEY and SVGEGT.